This T cell receptor (beta chain) was captured in a study of CD8 T cells in Susac syndrome. The study, taken as a whole, reports: The study acknowledged a relatively small number of individuals in its TCR sequencing and HLA analysis.

CD8+ and CD4+ T cells circulating in blood were sequenced for TCR beta. TEMRA cells were FACS-enriched, while CD8+ and CD4+ T cells were negatively isolated. CDR3 length: 14 amino acids. Germline assignment: CDR1 SNHLY and CDR2 FYNNEI. Trimming stripped 5 bases from V and 8 bases from J, with 18 bases between. An input of about 0.5 to 1 ug of RNA was subjected to reverse transcription using random hexamers. Amplification of TCR beta CDR3 used immunoSEQ multiplex PCR across 54 Vbeta and 13 Jbeta. One entry per CDR3 protein results from TCRdb running MiXCR on the immunoSEQ multiplex PCR reads. Of 150,000 to 200,000 distinct CDR3 sequences in the sample, approximately 93% were seen once. Comments on this clonotype: Its antigen is as yet unknown.

Sequencing used CD4+ T cells from PBMCs. This sequence was found in a human donor with multiple sclerosis. The chain couples TRBV2 to TRBJ1-1, with D maybe TRBD1 (5 bases). The CDR3 DNA reads TGTGCCAGCAGTTGGGTGGGGGTCCAGGGAGAAGCTTTCTTT. Amino acids: CASSWVGVQGEAFF.